Included here is one T cell receptor (beta chain) sequence, with context. The sample belongs to a study of blood T cell repertoires in COVID-19. The overall study: The samples span acute and convalescent COVID-19 from the United States, Italy and Spain.

The V end was cut by 1 base, the J end by 4 bases, with 13 bases between. Per germline, CDR1 SGHTA and CDR2 FQGNSA. The CDR3 consists of 15 residues. Profiled with immunoSEQ multiplex PCR; TCRdb holds only in-frame clones, not every one. Of about 88,000 clones in the sample, approximately 87% are singletons; the top ten hold 10% to 12%. Sequenced material: peripheral blood. The rearrangement uses TRBV7-2 and TRBJ2-5; D is unresolved. This TCR was sampled from a human donor in a cohort sampled during active COVID-19. The CDR3 region has the DNA TGTGCCAGCAGCTTAGGGGCGAGACATGGAGAGACCCAGTACTTC. Protein product: CASSLGARHGETQYF.